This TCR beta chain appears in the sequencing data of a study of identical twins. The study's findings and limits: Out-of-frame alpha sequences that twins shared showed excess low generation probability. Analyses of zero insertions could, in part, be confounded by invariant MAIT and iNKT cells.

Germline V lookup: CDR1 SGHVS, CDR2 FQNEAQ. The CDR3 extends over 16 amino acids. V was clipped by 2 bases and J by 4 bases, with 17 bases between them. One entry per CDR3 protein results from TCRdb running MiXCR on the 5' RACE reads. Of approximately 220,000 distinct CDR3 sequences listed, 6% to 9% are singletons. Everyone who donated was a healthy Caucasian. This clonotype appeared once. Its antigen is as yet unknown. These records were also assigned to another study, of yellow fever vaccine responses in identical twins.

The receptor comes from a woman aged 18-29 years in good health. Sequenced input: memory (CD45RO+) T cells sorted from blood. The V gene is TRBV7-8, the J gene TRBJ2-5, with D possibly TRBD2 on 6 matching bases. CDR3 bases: TGTGCCAGCAGCTTAAGGTTCCGGAGGGAGGCAGAGACCCAGTACTTC. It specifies CASSLRFRREAETQYF.